The next 30 T cell receptor beta chains were all read from a single sample in a study of T cell repertoires in cytomegalovirus infection. No cognate antigen is known for these TCRs. MiXCR, run by TCRdb on the reads, gives a single entry per CDR3 protein. The sample lists hundreds of thousands of distinct CDR3 sequences; about 42% were seen once. This sample comprised cultured PBMCs, obtained from culture after CMV antigen stimulation. The receptors stem from a human donor in good health (CMV status not recorded). Some clones in this sample may be carry-over from other donors' samples.

In this sample, this clonotype turned up a few times. This sequence joins TRBV7-8 and TRBJ1-5; D is undetermined. This CDR3 is 13 amino acids long. The V end lost 5 bases, the J end lost 4 bases, and 9 bases lay between the germline ends. Germline assignment: CDR1 SGHVS and CDR2 FQNEAQ. CDR3 DNA sequence: TGTGCCAGCAGCACTGGTCAGAATCAGCCCCAGCATTTT. Amino acid sequence: CASSTGQNQPQHF.

The V and J genes are TRBV7-7 and TRBJ2-1; 10 bases are a match to TRBD2. Germline CDR1 reads SSHAT; CDR2 reads FNYEAQ (reference sequence). V lost 5 bases to trimming and J lost 7 bases; unmatched junction nucleotides: 8. The CDR3 length is 15 residues. The CDR3 reads CASSNTAGGPNEQFF. For the CDR3, the DNA is TGTGCCAGCAGCAACACAGCGGGGGGGCCGAATGAGCAGTTCTTC.

The V call is TRBV19, the J call TRBJ1-1; tentatively, D is TRBD1 (6 bases). Germline V CDR1 and CDR2: LNHDA, SQIVND (reference sequence). V lost 4 bases and J lost 1, with 10 bases in between. This CDR3 comprises 14 residues. The CDR3 loop reads CASSSRTENTEAFF. Written as DNA, the CDR3 is TGTGCCAGTAGTAGCCGGACAGAGAACACTGAAGCTTTCTTT.

The chain recombines TRBV4-1 with TRBJ1-2, with unresolved D. CDR1 is MGHRA and CDR2 is YSYEKL in the germline V gene. There are 15 residues in the CDR3. V gave up 2 bases and J gave up 3 bases, with 13 bases separating them. CDR3 protein: CASSQSQGLDYGYTF. The CDR3 nucleotides read TGCGCCAGCAGCCAAAGTCAAGGGCTTGACTATGGCTACACCTTC.

This chain links TRBV3-1 with TRBJ2-3; maybe TRBD2 (5 bases). With 0 bases removed from V and 6 bases from J, the gap between germline ends came to 10 bases. Germline values: CDR1 LGHDT, CDR2 YNNKEL (reference sequence). The CDR3 spans 14 residues. The CDR3 spells CASSQDSRGDTQYF. The CDR3 DNA follows: TGTGCCAGCAGCCAAGATTCTCGCGGGGATACGCAGTATTTT.

The chain uses TRBV4-3 and TRBJ1-1, with D uncertain. V lost 0 bases and J 7 bases, leaving 9 bases between the germline ends. The germline V gene has CDR1 LGHNA and CDR2 YSLEER. The CDR3 contains 13 residues. CDR3 sequence reads: CASSQDGRREAFF. The CDR3 DNA is TGCGCCAGCAGCCAAGATGGGAGGCGTGAAGCTTTCTTT.

V usage is TRBV12-3 or TRBV12-4 and J usage is TRBJ2-3, with TRBD1 matching over 8 bases. Trimming removed 5 bases from V and 4 bases from J; junction bases left unmatched: 8. The CDR3 is 15 amino acids. The CDR3 reads CASSPGQGRADTQYF. The CDR3 region has the DNA TGTGCCAGCAGTCCCGGACAGGGAAGGGCAGATACGCAGTATTTT.

V gene TRBV9 combines with J gene TRBJ2-5; 9 bases line up with TRBD1. Germline V lookup: CDR1 SGDLS, CDR2 YYNGEE. Trimming cost V 3 bases and J 4 bases; bases outside gene matches: 16. The CDR3 runs to 18 residues. The DNA of the CDR3 is TGTGCCAGCAGCGGACCCCGGGACAGGGAAATATTAGGAGAGACCCAGTACTTC. The encoded protein is CASSGPRDREILGETQYF.

V is TRBV6-1 and J is TRBJ2-2; either TRBD1 or TRBD2 may fit D (6 bases each). V was cut by 0 bases and J by 4 bases, with 18 bases left in between. Germline lookup yields CDR1 MNHNS and CDR2 SASEGT. CDR3 size: 18 residues. The CDR3: CASSEALLGGSGTGELFF. DNA of the CDR3: TGTGCCAGCAGTGAAGCGCTCTTAGGGGGGTCAGGCACCGGGGAGCTGTTTTTT.

The genes are TRBV18 and TRBJ2-1; 11 bases line up with TRBD1. The trim removed 5 bases at V and 10 bases at J, leaving 7 bases unmatched. The CDR3 runs to 14 residues. Germline values: CDR1 KGHSH, CDR2 LQKENI. CDR3 protein: CASSWDRGSGEQFF. DNA for the CDR3: TGTGCCAGCTCATGGGACAGGGGGTCTGGGGAGCAGTTCTTC.

The V gene is TRBV20-1, the J gene TRBJ1-4; D call uncertain. The CDR3 extends over 13 amino acids. The germline gives CDR1 DFQATT, CDR2 SNEGSKA (reference sequence). CDR3 in amino acids: CSGERPSDEKLFF. Written as DNA, the CDR3 is TGCAGCGGTGAGAGGCCAAGTGATGAAAAACTGTTTTTT.

The rearrangement joins TRBV7-3 to TRBJ1-5, with a weak D call TRBD1 (6 bases). V was shortened by 7 bases and J by 1 base, with 11 bases between the two germline ends. Per the germline V gene, CDR1 is SGHTA and CDR2 is FQGTGA. The CDR3 totals 14 residues. The CDR3 DNA reads TGTGCCAGCACCGATGGGACAAGCAATCAGCCCCAGCATTTT. The encoded protein is CASTDGTSNQPQHF.

CDR3 in DNA: TGTGCCAGCAGCTTACTTGGCAGAAGCAATCAGCCCCAGCATTTT. As protein: CASSLLGRSNQPQHF. The rearrangement joins TRBV5-6 to TRBJ1-5; D not certain. Trimming took 2 bases from V and 1 from J, leaving 10 bases between them. Germline V gene sequence: CDR1 SGHDT, CDR2 YYEEEE. CDR3 length: 15 amino acids.

The sample holds a few counts of this clonotype. CDR3 coding DNA: TGTGCCAGCAGTTGGACCGGCTCTGGGGCCAACGTCCTGACTTTC. Translating gives CASSWTGSGANVLTF. The J gene is TRBJ2-6, the V gene TRBV6-1; D uncertain. Germline assignment: CDR1 MNHNS and CDR2 SASEGT. Trimming left V 5 bases short and J 0 bases short, with 8 bases between. CDR3 length: 15 residues.

This clonotype came up a few times. This chain uses TRBV4-1 with TRBJ1-6, with no clear D. This CDR3 comprises 16 residues. The V gene's germline CDR1 is MGHRA and CDR2 YSYEKL. Trimming pared 0 bases from V and 6 bases from J, leaving 12 bases between. The CDR3 region has the DNA TGCGCCAGCAGCCAAGATGGGTGGGCGGCTAATTCACCCCTCCACTTT. Translating it yields CASSQDGWAANSPLHF.

The chain uses TRBV7-6 and TRBJ2-1; TRBD2 matches at 9 bases. The CDR3 covers 20 residues. With 0 bases clipped from V and 8 bases from J, the junction kept 20 bases outside the gene matches. Germline CDR1 reads SGHVS; CDR2 reads FNYEAQ. The CDR3 reads CASSLAAAVYGRGGRDEQFF. The CDR3 coding sequence is TGTGCCAGCAGCTTAGCGGCCGCCGTGTACGGGCGGGGGGGCCGAGATGAGCAGTTCTTC.

This chain uses TRBV13 with TRBJ2-7; TRBD2 agrees at 13 bases. The CDR3 loop spans 14 amino acids. V was clipped by 7 bases and J by 4 bases; unmatched bases: 4. In germline, CDR1 is PRHDT, CDR2 FYEKMQ (reference sequence). The DNA for the CDR3 is TGTGCCAGCACCGCGACTAGCGGGAGGTACGAGCAGTACTTC. Its translation: CASTATSGRYEQYF.

In regard to this clonotype: The junction and the germline gene differ at one end; a read error may be behind it. The chain has TRBV6-1 and TRBJ1-6, with TRBD1 matching over 7 bases. The CDR3 contains 16 residues. In germline, CDR1 is MNHNS, CDR2 SASEGT. CDR3 DNA sequence: TGTGCCAGCGGTGAGACACCGGGACAGAGGCGTTCACCCCTCCACTTT. Its protein is CASGETPGQRRSPLHF.

This clonotype was seen more than once but under ten times. The V call is TRBV11-2, the J call TRBJ2-6, with D perhaps given as TRBD1 or TRBD2 (6 bases each). CDR3 size: 17 residues. Germline V lookup: CDR1 SGHAT, CDR2 FQNNGV. V lost 1 base to trimming and J lost 4 bases, with 14 bases between them. CDR3 DNA: TGTGCCAGCAGCTTAGTGAGGGGGGCGGTAGGGGCCAACGTCCTGACTTTC. This codes for CASSLVRGAVGANVLTF.

The V call is TRBV2, the J call TRBJ2-2; the match to TRBD1 covers 9 bases. The CDR3 length is 16 residues. Germline CDR1 is SNHLY and CDR2 is FYNNEI. V shed 7 bases, J shed 6 bases, and the junction held 12 bases outside the gene matches. In nucleotides, the CDR3 is TGTGCCAGCACCCGCCTCCGGACAGGGGCGGCCGGGGAGCTGTTTTTT. Translation: CASTRLRTGAAGELFF.

The chain has TRBV7-9 and TRBJ1-4, with TRBD1 as a possible D gene (6 bases). The length of the CDR3 is 14 residues. The germline V and J ends were trimmed by 5 bases and 8 bases, with 15 bases remaining between them. The germline gives CDR1 SEHNR, CDR2 FQNEAQ (reference sequence). The DNA of the CDR3 is TGTGCCAGCAGCGCGACAGGCTGGAGGGAAAAACTGTTTTTT. Translated, it gives CASSATGWREKLFF.

The J gene is TRBJ2-7, the V gene TRBV6-6; D gene unclear. Germline CDR1 is MNHNY and CDR2 is SVGAGI (reference sequence). The CDR3 is made up of 13 amino acids. V lost 2 bases to trimming and J lost 4 bases, with 9 bases between them. As DNA, the CDR3 is TGTGCCAGCAGTTACAATCCAGTGTACGAGCAGTACTTC. Encoded protein: CASSYNPVYEQYF.

The chain recombines TRBV7-2 with TRBJ1-6; the D is unclear. The V end was cut by 3 bases, the J end by 7 bases, with 7 bases between. The CDR3 covers 13 residues. Germline CDR1 and CDR2: SGHTA and FQGNSA. The DNA for the CDR3 is TGTGCCAGCAGCTTTGGGGAGAATTCACCCCTCCACTTT. Amino acids: CASSFGENSPLHF.

J is TRBJ2-1 and V is TRBV20-1; 8 bases are a match to TRBD1. The CDR3 runs to 14 residues. Germline V gives CDR1 DFQATT, CDR2 SNEGSKA (reference sequence). The V segment lost 6 bases and the J segment 1 base; nucleotides outside the gene matches: 5. Written as DNA, the CDR3 is TGCAGTGCAAGGACAGGGTATTCCTACAATGAGCAGTTCTTC. Translating it yields CSARTGYSYNEQFF.

V is TRBV28 and J is TRBJ2-7, with D possibly being TRBD1 or TRBD2 (5 bases each). V was clipped by 5 bases and J by 2 bases, with 13 bases between them. The CDR3 length is 14 residues. Germline assignment: CDR1 MDHEN and CDR2 SYDVKM. Here the CDR3 reads CASSPGADAYEQYF. The CDR3 DNA follows: TGTGCCAGCAGTCCCGGGGCCGACGCCTACGAGCAGTACTTC.

V and J are TRBV11-1 and TRBJ2-3; D is perhaps TRBD1 (6 bases). In germline, CDR1 is SGHAT, CDR2 FQDESV (reference sequence). The ends were cut back, 5 bases at V and 5 bases at J, with 20 bases in the middle. CDR3 size: 16 residues. The CDR3 spells CASSPLGQPTGDTQYF. CDR3 DNA sequence: TGTGCCAGCAGCCCCCTTGGACAGCCCACCGGAGATACGCAGTATTTT.

The chain is built from TRBV2 and TRBJ2-3, with D unresolved. Germline V gene lookup returns CDR1 SNHLY and CDR2 FYNNEI. This CDR3 is built from 13 residues. The germline V and J ends were trimmed by 1 base and 7 bases, with 9 bases remaining between them. CDR3: CASSEVMGYTQYF. For the CDR3, the DNA is TGTGCCAGCAGTGAAGTTATGGGATATACGCAGTATTTT.

The CDR3 nucleotides are TGCGCCAGCAGCTGGACACCCGAAGGGACTGAAGCTTTCTTT. It codes for CASSWTPEGTEAFF. The V call is TRBV5-1, the J call TRBJ1-1; D possibly corresponds to TRBD1 (5 bases). The CDR3 consists of 14 residues. Germline V CDR1 and CDR2: SGHRS, YFSETQ. Trimming removed 3 bases from V and 5 bases from J, with 14 bases in between.

The rearrangement links TRBV27 to TRBJ1-2, with 7 nucleotides matching TRBD1. The CDR3 is 13 amino acids. The germline V gene has CDR1 MNHEY and CDR2 SMNVEV (reference sequence). V trimming: 5 bases; J trimming: 8 bases; junction bases outside the gene matches: 8. Here the CDR3 reads CASSPSRTGGYTF. The CDR3 DNA reads as TGTGCCAGCAGTCCCTCGAGGACAGGCGGCTACACCTTC.

The rearrangement uses TRBV5-4 and TRBJ2-1; D assignment may be TRBD1 or TRBD2 (5 bases each). The CDR3 has 15 amino acids. The germline gives CDR1 SGHNT, CDR2 YYREEE (reference sequence). Trimming removed 4 bases from V and 5 bases from J, with 16 bases in between. The CDR3, as DNA: TGTGCCAGCAGCGCACCTGGGGGTTCCCACAATGAGCAGTTCTTC. Encoded protein: CASSAPGGSHNEQFF. Using reference TRBV5-4 and TRBJ2-1 for the parts outside the CDR3, the full variable domain is ETGVTQSPTHLIKTRGQQVTLRCSSQSGHNTVSWYQQALGQGPQFIFQYYREEENGRGNFPPRFSGLQFPNYSSELNVNALELDDSALYLCASSAPGGSHNEQFFGPGTRLTVL.